The 20 T cell receptor beta chains presented below share a single source sample, sequenced in a study of T-cell memory formation after mild COVID-19 (dated by TCRdb to the early 2020s). The library was obtained by 5' RACE. Instrument used: Illumina NovaSeq 6000. The public reads were reprocessed in TCRdb via fastp at Q25 and MiXCR, keeping in-frame beta chains. CDR3 protein sequences are deduplicated, and each keeps its most common genes and DNA. The sample yields roughly 250,000 distinct CDR3 sequences; roughly 17% were counted once. Of the sample, approximately 3.5% is held by the ten largest clones. Sample: PBMCs or a T cell subset sorted from them (not recorded which). These receptor sequences come from a young man who had mild COVID-19 (a few samples of this study predate the infection). The sample titles of this study are shuffled in the database, so cell type and time point are left out; the donor was told from shared clones.

The chain links TRBV10-2 to TRBJ2-5, with D perhaps matching TRBD1 (6 bases). Trimming stripped 7 bases from V and 2 bases from J, with 20 bases between. The CDR3 totals 16 residues. CDR1 and CDR2 from the germline V gene are WSHSY and SAAADI. CDR3 in DNA: TGCGCCAGCACGGACAGCCTAGCCCCCTTGCAAGAGACCCAGTACTTC. Its translation is CASTDSLAPLQETQYF.

This clonotype was observed a few times. The V and J genes are TRBV4-1 and TRBJ1-1; no clear D. The CDR3 runs to 13 residues. Trimming cost V 3 bases and J 9 bases, with 14 bases left between them. Germline CDR1 and CDR2: MGHRA and YSYEKL. CDR3 protein: CASSQPGEGKAFF. Written as DNA, the CDR3 is TGCGCCAGCAGCCAGCCTGGGGAGGGTAAAGCTTTCTTT.

This clonotype has a count of ten or more. The rearrangement links TRBV28 to TRBJ2-1; D is possibly TRBD1 or TRBD2 (5 bases each). This CDR3 spans 13 amino acids. The ends were cut back, 7 bases at V and 6 bases at J, with 13 bases in the middle. The germline V gene has CDR1 MDHEN and CDR2 SYDVKM. CDR3 residues: CASTWGFINEQFF. The CDR3 DNA follows: TGTGCCAGCACCTGGGGGTTTATCAATGAGCAGTTCTTC.

The rearrangement uses TRBV12-3 or TRBV12-4 and TRBJ2-3; TRBD1 aligns across 8 bases. The ends lost 7 bases at V and 6 bases at J; junction bases unmatched: 6. The CDR3 is made up of 13 amino acids. The DNA for the CDR3 is TGTGCCAGCATCCAGGGGGCGGGGGATACGCAGTATTTT. Translation: CASIQGAGDTQYF.

This clonotype was observed a few times. V is TRBV5-4 and J is TRBJ1-1; a possible D gene is TRBD1 (5 bases). V was pared by 4 bases and J by 3 bases, with 16 bases between. The V gene's germline CDR1 is SGHNT and CDR2 YYREEE (reference sequence). The CDR3 extends over 15 amino acids. In DNA, the CDR3 is TGTGCCAGCAGCCCGTCACAGACAGAACACACTGAAGCTTTCTTT. Its protein product is CASSPSQTEHTEAFF.

In this sample, this clonotype turned up many times. The chain joins TRBV24-1 to TRBJ2-1, with D unclear. Trimming cost V 5 bases and J 12 bases, with 19 bases left between them. The germline gives CDR1 KGHDR, CDR2 SFDVKD. The CDR3 totals 14 residues. CDR3 coding DNA: TGTGCCACCAGTGCGGCAGGTAGTCCCAACGGGCAGTTCTTC. It codes for CATSAAGSPNGQFF.

This CDR3 is CASRWTGAPNSPLHF. The CDR3 DNA sequence: TGTGCCAGCAGATGGACAGGGGCCCCGAATTCACCCCTCCACTTT. The chain carries TRBV12-3 or TRBV12-4 and TRBJ1-6; 9 bases match TRBD1. The CDR3 is 15 amino acids. After removal of 6 bases from V and 7 bases from J, the junction contained 7 bases not matched to a gene.

This clonotype has only a few counts. V and J are TRBV5-1 and TRBJ2-3; D may be TRBD1 (6 bases). Germline CDR1 and CDR2: SGHRS and YFSETQ. V lost 3 bases and J 1 base, leaving 12 bases between the germline ends. CDR3 size: 15 residues. The CDR3 loop is CASSYTDSRTDTQYF. DNA of the CDR3: TGCGCCAGCAGCTATACGGACAGTCGCACAGATACGCAGTATTTT.

This clonotype was counted a single time. The CDR3 DNA is TGTGCCAGCAGCTTGGGGCCCGGGGTCGATAATTCACCCCTCCACTTT. This translates into CASSLGPGVDNSPLHF. This chain connects TRBV5-5 to TRBJ1-6; no definite D call. V lost 0 bases to trimming and J lost 5 bases, with 12 bases between them. The germline CDR1 and CDR2 sequences are SGHKS and YYEKEE (reference sequence). This CDR3 has 16 residues.

Many counts were recorded for this clonotype. The chain links TRBV18 to TRBJ2-7; no definite D call. Germline V gene sequence: CDR1 KGHSH, CDR2 LQKENI. The CDR3 contains 15 residues. Trimming stripped 0 bases from V and 1 base from J, with 10 bases between. The CDR3 sequence: CASSPPARTSYEQYF. The DNA of the CDR3 is TGTGCCAGCTCACCACCGGCCAGGACGTCCTACGAGCAGTACTTC.

The rearrangement joins TRBV12-3 or TRBV12-4 to TRBJ2-3; maybe TRBD2 (6 bases). Trimming shortened V by 7 bases and J by 8 bases, and 19 bases separated the two germline ends. This CDR3 is 14 amino acids long. CDR3 coding DNA: TGTGCCAGCATCTCCGGGACTCCGCCCGGTACGCAGTATTTT. Translated, it gives CASISGTPPGTQYF.

The chain links TRBV7-8 to TRBJ2-5, with 9 bases lining up with TRBD1. This CDR3 has 13 residues. Germline assignment: CDR1 SGHVS and CDR2 FQNEAQ. The ends lost 5 bases at V and 6 bases at J; junction bases unmatched: 4. The CDR3 nucleotides are TGTGCCAGCAGCACCGGACAGGGGAAGACCCAGTACTTC. It encodes CASSTGQGKTQYF.

This clonotype has a handful of counts. The CDR3 nucleotides are TGCAGCGTTGAAGATCTTAGAAGGCAAGAGACCCAGTACTTC. Its translation is CSVEDLRRQETQYF. The chain links TRBV29-1 to TRBJ2-5; D gene uncertain. Germline values: CDR1 SQVTM, CDR2 ANQGSEA. This CDR3 is built from 14 residues. Trimming cost V 0 bases and J 2 bases, with 10 bases left between them.

The V call is TRBV18, the J call TRBJ2-3; 8 bases line up with TRBD1. CDR1 and CDR2 from the germline V gene are KGHSH and LQKENI. The ends lost 0 bases at V and 2 bases at J; junction bases unmatched: 4. CDR3 length: 16 amino acids. As DNA, the CDR3 is TGTGCCAGCTCACCACCCTCAGGGGGCCCCACAGATACGCAGTATTTT. This translates into CASSPPSGGPTDTQYF.

V is TRBV7-2 and J is TRBJ1-3; D unresolved. This CDR3 comprises 15 residues. CDR1 is SGHTA, CDR2 FQGNSA, per germline. The germline V and J ends were trimmed by 5 bases and 0 bases, with 11 bases remaining between them. CDR3 coding DNA: TGTGCCAGCAGCCCCGCCCTCCTCTCTGGAAACACCATATATTTT. This translates into CASSPALLSGNTIYF.

This clonotype was found a few times. The J gene is TRBJ2-2, the V gene TRBV5-1; TRBD1 aligns across 9 bases. V lost 4 bases, J lost 4 bases, and 5 bases stayed unmatched. This CDR3 region has 15 residues. The germline gives CDR1 SGHRS, CDR2 YFSETQ. In DNA, the CDR3 is TGCGCCAGCAGCCCCGGGACAGGGACCACCGGGGAGCTGTTTTTT. Translating gives CASSPGTGTTGELFF.

This clonotype came up a few times. V usage is TRBV4-3 and J usage is TRBJ1-2; D call uncertain. Trimming stripped 0 bases from V and 4 bases from J, with 12 bases between. This CDR3 comprises 15 residues. Looked up from germline, CDR1 is LGHNA and CDR2 is YSLEER. CDR3 bases: TGCGCCAGCAGCCAAGAACCGGGCTCGGGCTATGGCTACACCTTC. This codes for CASSQEPGSGYGYTF.

This clonotype was detected many times. This chain uses TRBV7-2 with TRBJ1-2; the D is unclear. Germline loops: CDR1 SGHTA, CDR2 FQGNSA. Trimming pared 2 bases from V and 8 bases from J, leaving 12 bases between. The CDR3 totals 13 residues. The CDR3 loop reads CASSLFEGGGYTF. The DNA of the CDR3 is TGTGCCAGCAGCTTATTTGAGGGCGGAGGCTACACCTTC.

The chain couples TRBV7-6 to TRBJ2-2, with 9 bases lining up with TRBD2. The germline V gene encodes CDR1 SGHVS and CDR2 FNYEAQ. Unmatched junction bases numbered 1, after V lost 1 base and J lost 4 bases. The CDR3 extends over 15 amino acids. The CDR3 sequence: CASSLVRGGTGELFF. DNA for the CDR3: TGTGCCAGCAGCTTAGTGCGGGGGGGCACCGGGGAGCTGTTTTTT.

V gene TRBV7-9 combines with J gene TRBJ1-1; D is undetermined. Looked up from germline, CDR1 is SEHNR and CDR2 is FQNEAQ (reference sequence). This CDR3 comprises 13 residues. The germline V and J ends were trimmed by 1 base and 8 bases, with 11 bases remaining between them. DNA for the CDR3: TGTGCCAGCAGCTTAGAAACGGGGAGCGAAGCTTTCTTT. Amino acids: CASSLETGSEAFF.